These T cell receptor beta chains were read from a single sample in a study of CD8 T cells in ankylosing spondylitis. TCRdb itself ran the 5' RACE reads through MiXCR, one entry per CDR3 protein. The sample gives 130,000 or so distinct CDR3 sequences, roughly 17% of which show up once; 30% to 35% is in the top ten. Material: blood, either unsorted or a sorted T cell fraction (not recorded which). The receptors derive from a male donor with ankylosing spondylitis. CDR3s include the opening cysteine and the closing phenylalanine or tryptophan. D genes are given only for firm matches. For some rows the clone size is stated as once, few or many, or as a class when expanded; others skip it.

>TRBD1|TRBV3-1|.|TRBJ1-1
TGTGCCAGCAGCCCGGTACAGGGGAAGAACACTGAAGCTTTCTTT
CASSPVQGKNTEAFF
>.|TRBV6-1|once|TRBJ2-1
TGTGCCAGCACGCAGCTGGGGAGTTCCTACAATGAGCAGTTCTTC
CASTQLGSSYNEQFF
>.|TRBV7-3|few|TRBJ1-6
TGTGCCAGCAGCTTAACGGGCGACTCCTATAATTCACCCCTCCACTTT
CASSLTGDSYNSPLHF
>TRBD1|TRBV4-3|few|TRBJ2-6
TGCGCCAGCAGCCAAGCGGACAGGGCTGGGGCCAACGTCCTGACTTTC
CASSQADRAGANVLTF
>.|TRBV2|once|TRBJ1-1
TGTGCCAGCAGCAGCCTTTCGAACACTGAAGCTTTCTTT
CASSSLSNTEAFF
>.|TRBV29-1|.|TRBJ2-7
TGCAGCGTTGACGGCGGCGCGACCTACGAGCAGTACTTC
CSVDGGATYEQYF
>TRBD2|TRBV20-1|.|TRBJ2-2
TGCAGTGCTAGAGAAAGGGCCAGGGGGCCGGAGCTAGCGGGAGCCGGGGAGCTGTTTTTT
CSARERARGPELAGAGELFF
>TRBD2|TRBV27|few|TRBJ2-5
TGTGCCAGCAGTCGGGGGGGACACCCCAGGCCCCAAGAGACCCAGTACTTC
CASSRGGHPRPQETQYF
>TRBD1|TRBV6-1|few|TRBJ2-7
TGTGCCAGCAGCCAAACCGGGACAGGATACGAGCAGTACTTC
CASSQTGTGYEQYF
>.|TRBV14|.|TRBJ1-2
TGTGCCAGCAGCGAAGGTTCGGAAGCTAACTATGGCTACACCTTC
CASSEGSEANYGYTF
>.|TRBV27|few|TRBJ1-1
TGTGCCAGCAGTGCATGGACGCCACGAGAGCCTGAAGCTTTCTTT
CASSAWTPREPEAFF
>.|TRBV27|.|TRBJ2-2
TGTGCCAGCAGGCCCAGAATCACCGGGGAGCTGTTTTTT
CASRPRITGELFF
>TRBD1|TRBV9|few|TRBJ2-7
TGTGCCAGCAGCGCCTCCCGGGACAGCAGCTCCTACGAGCAGTACTTC
CASSASRDSSSYEQYF
>TRBD2|TRBV4-3|few|TRBJ2-1
TGCGCCAGCAGCCAAGATTTCCTGGCTAGCGGGAGGGGCAATGAGCAGTTCTTC
CASSQDFLASGRGNEQFF
>.|TRBV5-4|few|TRBJ2-1
TGTGCCAGCAGCTTTGGGCAATACAATGAGCAGTTCTTC
CASSFGQYNEQFF
>.|TRBV12-5|few|TRBJ2-7
TGTGCTAGTGTCCCAGCCCTCTCCTACGAGCAGTACTTC
CASVPALSYEQYF
>.|TRBV30|once|TRBJ2-2
TGTGCCTGGCGGGAGAACACCGGGGAGCTGTTTTTT
CAWRENTGELFF
>.|TRBV12-3/TRBV12-4|.|TRBJ2-3
TGTGCCAGCAGTCAAGGGTTGGGAGATACGCAGTATTTT
CASSQGLGDTQYF
>.|TRBV20-1|few|TRBJ2-5
TGCAGTGCCCAGGCCTCAGAGACCCAGTACTTC
CSAQASETQYF
>TRBD2|TRBV7-9|few|TRBJ2-1
TGTGCCAGCCGCGGGCTAGCGGGAGGTAGCTCCTACAATGAGCAGTTCTTC
CASRGLAGGSSYNEQFF
>.|TRBV6-1|.|TRBJ2-7
TGTGCCAGCAGTGAATATGGGGCAAGCTCCTACGAGCAGTACTTC
CASSEYGASSYEQYF
>.|TRBV5-1|.|TRBJ2-1
TGCGCCAGCAGCTTGGTTGCGCACTCCTACAATGAGCAGTTCTTC
CASSLVAHSYNEQFF
>TRBD2|TRBV6-2/TRBV6-3|few|TRBJ2-3
TGTGCCAGCAGTTACCCGGAGGTGGCGGGAGAATCCCTTTTTAGCACAGATACGCAGTATTTT
CASSYPEVAGESLFSTDTQYF
>.|TRBV29-1|.|TRBJ1-2
TGCAGCGTTGACGACCTTCCGGGACAAGACTATGGCTACACCTTC
CSVDDLPGQDYGYTF
>TRBD1|TRBV20-1|.|TRBJ2-1
TGCAGTGCTAGAGGAGTCACAGGGGACCATGAGCAGTTCTTC
CSARGVTGDHEQFF